This is a list of T cell receptor beta chains from one sample in a study of blood T cells in healthy people across ages. Each CDR3 protein is one row after TCRdb ran MiXCR on the 5' RACE reads. The sample shows about 570,000 distinct CDR3 sequences, 27% of them seen only once. Input material: blood. The receptors originated from a woman between 70 and 85 years old in good health. CDR3s include the opening cysteine and the closing phenylalanine or tryptophan. Each record gives: V gene, J gene, CDR3 protein.

v_call: TRBV5-5
j_call: TRBJ2-3
cdr3_aa: CASSFTGSDTQYF

v_call: TRBV5-1
j_call: TRBJ2-4
cdr3_aa: CASSLSRDSSQYF

v_call: TRBV7-3
j_call: NA
cdr3_aa: CASSLFLTDNQETQYF

v_call: TRBV7-3
j_call: TRBJ2-2
cdr3_aa: CASSLRGGTAANTGELFF

v_call: TRBV7-2
j_call: TRBJ2-4
cdr3_aa: CASSLAGTGSGLDIQYF

v_call: TRBV4-3
j_call: TRBJ1-1
cdr3_aa: CASSQGRNTEAFF

v_call: TRBV6-1
j_call: TRBJ2-5
cdr3_aa: CASPDRSPNQETQYF

v_call: TRBV4-3
j_call: TRBJ1-6
cdr3_aa: CASSQDLGRGWNSPLHF

v_call: TRBV10-3
j_call: TRBJ1-2
cdr3_aa: CAISDSGTGGDGYTF

v_call: TRBV7-2
j_call: TRBJ1-1
cdr3_aa: CASSPFGTNTEAFF

v_call: TRBV29-1
j_call: TRBJ2-7
cdr3_aa: CSVSTGEKYEQYF

v_call: TRBV10-3
j_call: TRBJ1-6
cdr3_aa: CAINSQTGDSPLHF

v_call: TRBV4-3
j_call: TRBJ1-3
cdr3_aa: CASSQDLSKGSGHTIYF

v_call: TRBV4-3
j_call: TRBJ2-3
cdr3_aa: CASSMTKGTDTQYF

v_call: TRBV6-2/TRBV6-3
j_call: TRBJ2-1
cdr3_aa: CASSRRVLAGTDEQFF

v_call: TRBV6-2/TRBV6-3
j_call: TRBJ2-1
cdr3_aa: CASTIRAGNLNEQFF

v_call: TRBV18
j_call: TRBJ2-1
cdr3_aa: CASSPPVWVSYNEQFF

v_call: TRBV24-1
j_call: TRBJ2-5
cdr3_aa: CATSDTRGTSSGAQYF

v_call: TRBV6-2/TRBV6-3
j_call: TRBJ2-1
cdr3_aa: CASSLIRGGHSYNEQFF

v_call: TRBV12-3/TRBV12-4
j_call: TRBJ2-2
cdr3_aa: CASSVGSYTGELFF